Listed below are T cell receptor beta chains from one sample, sequenced in a study of T cells in Graves' hyperthyroidism and ophthalmopathy. Each CDR3 protein gets one entry after TCRdb re-called the multiplex PCR reads with MiXCR. This sample carries about 410,000 distinct CDR3 sequences, roughly 14% of them seen once, and the ten largest clones take around 19%. Sequenced sample: blood. The source is a woman aged 25 to 39 with Graves' ophthalmopathy. Each CDR3 is given without its conserved first and last residue. The size of a clone is reported for some rows only, either as once, few or many, or as a class for expanded clones.

V gene: TRBV4-1; J gene: TRBJ1-1; clone size: many; CDR3 protein: ASSLGREKSEAF
V gene: TRBV19; J gene: TRBJ2-1; clone size: .; CDR3 protein: ASSRAASYNEQF
V gene: TRBV6-1; J gene: TRBJ1-5; clone size: .; CDR3 protein: ASSEGSGYSNQPQH
V gene: TRBV30; J gene: TRBJ2-5; clone size: many; CDR3 protein: AWSERGGRLRQGTQY
V gene: TRBV2; J gene: TRBJ2-1; clone size: many; CDR3 protein: ASRDDRGRGDEQF
V gene: TRBV20-1; J gene: TRBJ2-3; clone size: many; CDR3 protein: SARASSGGGRGTDTQY
V gene: TRBV18; J gene: TRBJ2-7; clone size: many; CDR3 protein: ASSPSTGQSSYEQY
V gene: TRBV6-1; J gene: TRBJ1-1; clone size: many; CDR3 protein: ASIEAGAGTEAF
V gene: TRBV11-2; J gene: TRBJ1-1; clone size: many; CDR3 protein: ASSLAWEGAEAF
V gene: TRBV3-1; J gene: TRBJ2-5; clone size: many; CDR3 protein: ASSPGVGETQY
V gene: TRBV29-1; J gene: TRBJ1-2; clone size: .; CDR3 protein: SVEMDNYGYT
V gene: TRBV28; J gene: TRBJ1-1; clone size: many; CDR3 protein: ASSLTTGGAF
V gene: TRBV11-1; J gene: TRBJ1-1; clone size: .; CDR3 protein: ASSFSGQGLPEAF
V gene: TRBV7-9; J gene: TRBJ2-3; clone size: many; CDR3 protein: ASSLDPKASKDTQY
V gene: TRBV11-2; J gene: TRBJ2-7; clone size: many; CDR3 protein: ASSLGTSGRADEQY
V gene: TRBV29-1; J gene: TRBJ2-5; clone size: many; CDR3 protein: SVRISETQY
V gene: TRBV7-2; J gene: TRBJ1-3; clone size: many; CDR3 protein: ASSLAPGSGNTIY
V gene: TRBV13; J gene: TRBJ2-5; clone size: many; CDR3 protein: ASSFLASGGPQETQY
V gene: TRBV6-1; J gene: TRBJ1-6; clone size: .; CDR3 protein: ASTRDSYNSPLH
V gene: TRBV3-1; J gene: TRBJ2-5; clone size: many; CDR3 protein: ASSQGTSGGRGETQY
V gene: TRBV18; J gene: TRBJ1-5; clone size: many; CDR3 protein: ASSPPGMGNQPQH
V gene: TRBV28; J gene: TRBJ2-1; clone size: many; CDR3 protein: ASRPYRERINEQF
V gene: TRBV20-1; J gene: TRBJ1-4; clone size: many; CDR3 protein: SASWDSSNEKLF
V gene: TRBV10-2; J gene: TRBJ2-1; clone size: .; CDR3 protein: ASSEVRILHNEQF
V gene: TRBV6-1; J gene: TRBJ1-5; clone size: many; CDR3 protein: ASTLYPYQH
V gene: TRBV9; J gene: TRBJ1-1; clone size: .; CDR3 protein: AGSIGQLNTEAF
V gene: TRBV7-2; J gene: TRBJ2-7; clone size: many; CDR3 protein: ASSASRGSAYEQY
V gene: TRBV6-4; J gene: TRBJ1-2; clone size: few; CDR3 protein: ASSDSASWAGGYT
V gene: TRBV4-1; J gene: TRBJ2-1; clone size: many; CDR3 protein: ASSQRTRSSYNEQF